The rows below give T cell receptor beta chains drawn from one sample of a study of neurological immune-mediated disorders. TCRdb redid the calling of the 5' RACE reads with MiXCR, one entry per CDR3 protein. The profile covers fewer than 45,000 distinct CDR3 sequences, with over 6% appearing a single time and 0.57% taken by the ten largest. The sequenced sample was CD4+ T cells from blood. These receptors originate from a woman between 40 and 55 years old in good health. CDR3s include the opening cysteine and the closing phenylalanine or tryptophan. The D gene is left open where the match is weak. Clone size, where shown, is once, few, many, or a class for clones that have expanded.

TRBJ2-2 NA TRBD2 TRBV10-1 TGCGCCAGCAGTGCCGGTCCGGGACTAGCGGATAACACCGGGGAGCTGTTTTTT CASSAGPGLADNTGELFF
TRBJ1-5 many NA TRBV5-1 TGCGCCAGCAGCTTGGGAGGTCAGCCAAATCAGCCCCAGCATTTT CASSLGGQPNQPQHF
TRBJ2-1 many TRBD2 TRBV3-1 TGTGCCAGCAGCCTTAGCGGGGGGGTCGGTACAGAGCAGTTCTTC CASSLSGGVGTEQFF
TRBJ2-3 many NA TRBV20-1 TGCAGTGCCCGGGGGGCGGAGGGGGGAACAGATACGCAGTATTTT CSARGAEGGTDTQYF
TRBJ1-6 many NA TRBV20-1 TGCAGTGCTTCGACAGTCTTTAATTCACCCCTCCACTTT CSASTVFNSPLHF
TRBJ2-3 many NA TRBV28 TGTGCCAGCAGTACCCGACTAGGACCAGATACGCAGTATTTT CASSTRLGPDTQYF
TRBJ2-5 many TRBD2 TRBV20-1 TGCAGTGCTGCTCCCCTGGGCGGGAGGTCCCAAGAGACCCAGTACTTC CSAAPLGGRSQETQYF
TRBJ2-2 many TRBD2 TRBV7-2 TGTGCCAGCAGCTTTCCTTCTAGCGGGAGCAACACCGGGGAGCTGTTTTTT CASSFPSSGSNTGELFF
TRBJ2-7 many NA TRBV6-1 TGTGCCAGCAGTGAGGTCTCCCCCGGGTTAACCGCCCAGTACTTC CASSEVSPGLTAQYF
TRBJ1-2 many NA TRBV5-5 TGTGCCAGCAGCTTAGGGACGACAGCGAACTATGGCTACACCTTC CASSLGTTANYGYTF
TRBJ2-7 many TRBD2 TRBV20-1 TGCAGTGCCGAGGAGGGCCGGGGACTAGTCTACGAGCAGTACTTC CSAEEGRGLVYEQYF